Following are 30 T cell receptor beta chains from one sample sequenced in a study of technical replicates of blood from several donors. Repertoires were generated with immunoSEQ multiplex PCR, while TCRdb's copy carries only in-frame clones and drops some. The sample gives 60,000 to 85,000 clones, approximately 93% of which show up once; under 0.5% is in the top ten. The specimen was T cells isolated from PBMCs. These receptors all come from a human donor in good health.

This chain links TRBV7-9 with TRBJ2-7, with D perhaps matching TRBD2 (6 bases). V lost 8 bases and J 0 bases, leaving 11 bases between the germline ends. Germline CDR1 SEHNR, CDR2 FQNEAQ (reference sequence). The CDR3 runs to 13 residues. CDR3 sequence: CASRELSSYEQYF. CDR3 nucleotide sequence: TGTGCCAGCCGGGAGTTAAGCTCCTACGAGCAGTACTTC.

The CDR3 here is CASSGDRVTNTEAFF. The CDR3 DNA is TGTGCCAGTAGTGGAGACAGGGTAACGAACACTGAAGCTTTCTTT. The V and J genes are TRBV19 and TRBJ1-1; 7 nucleotides line up with TRBD1. Germline loops: CDR1 LNHDA, CDR2 SQIVND (reference sequence). The V segment lost 5 bases and the J segment 1 base; nucleotides outside the gene matches: 7. The CDR3 spans 15 residues.

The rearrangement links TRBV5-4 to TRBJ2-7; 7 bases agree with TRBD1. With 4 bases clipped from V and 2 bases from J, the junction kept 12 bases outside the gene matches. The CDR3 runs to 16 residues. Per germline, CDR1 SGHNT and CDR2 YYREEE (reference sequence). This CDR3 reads CASSPSGQGEPYEQYF. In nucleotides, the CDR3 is TGTGCCAGCAGCCCCAGTGGGCAGGGGGAACCCTACGAGCAGTACTTC.

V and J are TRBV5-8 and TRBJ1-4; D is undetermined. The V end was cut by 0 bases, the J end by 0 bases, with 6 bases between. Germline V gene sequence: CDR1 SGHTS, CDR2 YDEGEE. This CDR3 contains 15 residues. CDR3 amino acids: CASSLAVTTNEKLFF. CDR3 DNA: TGTGCCAGCAGCTTGGCGGTTACAACTAATGAAAAACTGTTTTTT.

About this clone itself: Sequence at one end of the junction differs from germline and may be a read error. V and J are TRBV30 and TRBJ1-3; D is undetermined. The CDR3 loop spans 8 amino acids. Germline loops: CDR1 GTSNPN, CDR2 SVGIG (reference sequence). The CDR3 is CAWSLPSF. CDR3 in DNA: TGTGCCTGGAGTCTTCCCTCGTTT.

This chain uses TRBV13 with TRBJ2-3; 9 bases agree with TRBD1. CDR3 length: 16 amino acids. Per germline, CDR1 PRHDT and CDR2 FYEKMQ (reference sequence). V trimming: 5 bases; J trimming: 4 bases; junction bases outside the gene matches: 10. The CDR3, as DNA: TGTGCCAGCAGCAGTCCCGGGACAGGGATCTCAGATACGCAGTATTTT. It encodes CASSSPGTGISDTQYF.

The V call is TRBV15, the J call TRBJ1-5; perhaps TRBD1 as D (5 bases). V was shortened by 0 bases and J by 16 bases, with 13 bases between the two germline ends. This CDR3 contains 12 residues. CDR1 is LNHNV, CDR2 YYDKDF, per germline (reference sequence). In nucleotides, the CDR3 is TGTGCCACCAGCAGAGATACAGAGACAGCACATTTT. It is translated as CATSRDTETAHF.

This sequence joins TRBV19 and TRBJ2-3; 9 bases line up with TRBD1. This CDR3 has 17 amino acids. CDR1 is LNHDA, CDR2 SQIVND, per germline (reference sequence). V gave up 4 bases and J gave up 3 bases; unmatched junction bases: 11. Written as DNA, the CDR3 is TGTGCCAGTAGTAACCCCTGGGACAGGGTGGTGACAGATACGCAGTATTTT. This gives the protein CASSNPWDRVVTDTQYF. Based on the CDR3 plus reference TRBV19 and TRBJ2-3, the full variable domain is DGGITQSPKYLFRKEGQNVTLSCEQNLNHDAMYWYRQDPGQGLRLIYYSQIVNDFQKGDIAEGYSVSREKKESFPLTVTSAQKNPTAFYLCASSNPWDRVVTDTQYFGPGTRLTVL.

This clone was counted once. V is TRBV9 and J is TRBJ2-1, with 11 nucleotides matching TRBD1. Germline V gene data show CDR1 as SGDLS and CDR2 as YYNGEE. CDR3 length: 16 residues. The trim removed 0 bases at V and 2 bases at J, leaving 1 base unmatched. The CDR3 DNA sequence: TGTGCCAGCAGCGTAGAGGGACAGGGGGCCTACAATGAGCAGTTCTTC. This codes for CASSVEGQGAYNEQFF.

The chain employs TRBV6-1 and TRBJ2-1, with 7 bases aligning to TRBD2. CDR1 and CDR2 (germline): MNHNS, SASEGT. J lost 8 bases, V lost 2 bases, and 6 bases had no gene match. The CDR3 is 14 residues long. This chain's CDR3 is CASSEMRELDEQFF. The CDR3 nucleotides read TGTGCCAGCAGTGAAATGCGGGAGCTCGATGAGCAGTTCTTC.

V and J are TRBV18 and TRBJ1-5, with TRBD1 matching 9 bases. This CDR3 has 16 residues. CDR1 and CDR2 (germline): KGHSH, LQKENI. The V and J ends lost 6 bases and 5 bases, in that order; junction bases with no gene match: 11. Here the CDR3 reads CASSPPGGTGHQPQHF. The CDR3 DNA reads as TGTGCCAGCTCCCCTCCGGGCGGGACAGGGCATCAGCCCCAGCATTTT.

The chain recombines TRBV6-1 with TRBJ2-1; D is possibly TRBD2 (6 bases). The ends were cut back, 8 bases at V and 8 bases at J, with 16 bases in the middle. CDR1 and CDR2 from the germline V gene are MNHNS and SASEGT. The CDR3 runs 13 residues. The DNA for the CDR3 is TGTGCCAGCGGTGCGTCGGGGGTCTATGAGCAGTTCTTC. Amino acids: CASGASGVYEQFF.

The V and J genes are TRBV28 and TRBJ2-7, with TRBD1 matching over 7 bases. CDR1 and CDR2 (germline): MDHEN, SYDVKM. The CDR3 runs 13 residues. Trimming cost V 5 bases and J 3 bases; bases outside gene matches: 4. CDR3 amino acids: CASSGTDYYEQYF. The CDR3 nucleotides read TGTGCCAGCAGTGGGACAGACTACTACGAGCAGTACTTC.

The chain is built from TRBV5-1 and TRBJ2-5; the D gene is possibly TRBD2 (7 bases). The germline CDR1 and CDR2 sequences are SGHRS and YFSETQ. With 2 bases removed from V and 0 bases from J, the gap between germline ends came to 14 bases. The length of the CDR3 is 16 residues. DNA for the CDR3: TGCGCCAGCAGCTTAGGGGGTAGCGGGTACCAAGAGACCCAGTACTTC. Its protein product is CASSLGGSGYQETQYF.

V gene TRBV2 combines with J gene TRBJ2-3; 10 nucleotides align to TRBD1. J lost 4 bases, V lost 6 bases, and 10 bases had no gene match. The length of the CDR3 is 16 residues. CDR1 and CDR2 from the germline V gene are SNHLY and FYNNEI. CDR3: CASSQTGGGSADTQYF. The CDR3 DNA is TGTGCCAGCAGCCAGACAGGGGGCGGTTCCGCAGATACGCAGTATTTT. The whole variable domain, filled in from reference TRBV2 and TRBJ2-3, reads EPEVTQTPSHQVTQMGQEVILRCVPISNHLYFYWYRQILGQKVEFLVSFYNNEISEKSEIFDDQFSVERPDGSNFTLKIRSTKLEDSAMYFCASSQTGGGSADTQYFGPGTRLTVL.

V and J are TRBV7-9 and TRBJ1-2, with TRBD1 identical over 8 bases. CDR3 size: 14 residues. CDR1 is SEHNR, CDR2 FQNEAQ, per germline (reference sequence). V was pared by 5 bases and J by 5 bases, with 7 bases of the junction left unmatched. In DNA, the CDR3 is TGTGCCAGCAGCCCTAGGACAGGGCGGTATGGCTACACCTTC. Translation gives CASSPRTGRYGYTF.

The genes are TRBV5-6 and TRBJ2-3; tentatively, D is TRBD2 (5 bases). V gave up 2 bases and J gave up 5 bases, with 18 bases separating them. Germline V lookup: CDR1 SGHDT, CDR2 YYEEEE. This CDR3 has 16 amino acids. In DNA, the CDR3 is TGTGCCAGCAGCTTTTGGGGAGCCCAGACGATAGATACGCAGTATTTT. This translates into CASSFWGAQTIDTQYF.

As DNA, the CDR3 is TGTGCCAGCAGTGAAGAAGGGGCCCTCGGAAACACCATATATTTT. This gives the protein CASSEEGALGNTIYF. This chain connects TRBV2 to TRBJ1-3; D is perhaps TRBD1 (5 bases). Between the trimmed V and J ends, which lost 1 base and 4 bases, there was a span of 11 bases. This CDR3 has 15 residues. Germline V CDR1 and CDR2: SNHLY, FYNNEI.

The CDR3 loop reads CASSSWTSGSTGELFF. The DNA of the CDR3 is TGTGCCAGCAGCTCCTGGACTAGCGGGAGCACCGGGGAGCTGTTTTTT. This chain joins TRBV13 and TRBJ2-2; 13 nucleotides line up with TRBD2. The CDR3 covers 16 residues. In germline, CDR1 is PRHDT, CDR2 FYEKMQ (reference sequence). The junction had 3 bases not matched to a gene; V was cut back by 4 bases and J by 4 bases.

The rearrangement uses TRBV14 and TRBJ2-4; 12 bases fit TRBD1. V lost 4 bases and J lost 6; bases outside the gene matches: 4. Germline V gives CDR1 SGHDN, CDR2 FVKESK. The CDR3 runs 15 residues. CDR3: CASSPGTGGVNIQYF. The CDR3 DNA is TGTGCCAGCAGCCCCGGGACAGGGGGCGTAAACATTCAGTACTTC.

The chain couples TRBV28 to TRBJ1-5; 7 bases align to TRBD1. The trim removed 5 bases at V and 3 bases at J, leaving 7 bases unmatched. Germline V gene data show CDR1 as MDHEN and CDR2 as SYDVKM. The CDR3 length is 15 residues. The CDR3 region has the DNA TGTGCCAGCAGTCCTGTAGACAGGGACAATCAGCCCCAGCATTTT. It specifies CASSPVDRDNQPQHF.

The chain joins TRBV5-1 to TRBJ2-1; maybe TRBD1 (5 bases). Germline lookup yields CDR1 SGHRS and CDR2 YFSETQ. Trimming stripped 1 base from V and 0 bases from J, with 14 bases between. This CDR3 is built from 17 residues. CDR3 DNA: TGCGCCAGCAGCTTGTTCCGGACACAGAGCTCCTACAATGAGCAGTTCTTC. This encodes CASSLFRTQSSYNEQFF.

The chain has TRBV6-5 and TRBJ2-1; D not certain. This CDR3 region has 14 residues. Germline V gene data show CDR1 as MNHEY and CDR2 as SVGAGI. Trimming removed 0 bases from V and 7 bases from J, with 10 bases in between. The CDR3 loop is CASSYSNDWNEQFF. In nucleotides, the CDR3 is TGTGCCAGCAGTTACTCGAACGACTGGAATGAGCAGTTCTTC.

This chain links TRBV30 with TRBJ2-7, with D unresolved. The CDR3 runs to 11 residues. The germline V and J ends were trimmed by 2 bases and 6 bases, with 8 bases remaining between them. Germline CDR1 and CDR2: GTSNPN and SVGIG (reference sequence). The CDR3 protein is CAWSPNSEQYF. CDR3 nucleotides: TGTGCCTGGAGTCCCAACAGCGAGCAGTACTTC. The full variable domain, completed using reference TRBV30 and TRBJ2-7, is SQTIHQWPATLVQPVGSPLSLECTVEGTSNPNLYWYRQAAGRGLQLLFYSVGIGQISSEVPQNLSASRPQDRQFILSSKKLLLSDSGFYLCAWSPNSEQYFGPGTRLTVT.

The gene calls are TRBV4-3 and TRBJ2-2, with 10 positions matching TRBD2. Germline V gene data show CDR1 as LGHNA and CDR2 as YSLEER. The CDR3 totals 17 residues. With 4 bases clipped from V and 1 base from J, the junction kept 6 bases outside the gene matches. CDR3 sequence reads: CASSLDSGRLNTGELFF. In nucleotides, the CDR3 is TGCGCCAGCAGCCTAGATAGCGGGAGGCTGAACACCGGGGAGCTGTTTTTT.

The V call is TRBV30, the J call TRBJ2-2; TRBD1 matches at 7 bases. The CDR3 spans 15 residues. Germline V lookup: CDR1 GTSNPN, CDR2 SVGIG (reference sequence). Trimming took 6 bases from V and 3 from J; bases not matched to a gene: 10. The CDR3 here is CACDIQGYDTGELFF. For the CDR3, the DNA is TGTGCCTGCGACATACAGGGGTATGACACCGGGGAGCTGTTTTTT.

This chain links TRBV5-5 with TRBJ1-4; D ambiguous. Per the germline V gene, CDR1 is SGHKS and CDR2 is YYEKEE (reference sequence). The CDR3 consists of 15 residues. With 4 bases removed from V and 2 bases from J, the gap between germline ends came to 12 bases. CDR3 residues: CASSVLGSTNEKLFF. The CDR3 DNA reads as TGTGCCAGCAGCGTACTAGGGAGCACTAATGAAAAACTGTTTTTT.

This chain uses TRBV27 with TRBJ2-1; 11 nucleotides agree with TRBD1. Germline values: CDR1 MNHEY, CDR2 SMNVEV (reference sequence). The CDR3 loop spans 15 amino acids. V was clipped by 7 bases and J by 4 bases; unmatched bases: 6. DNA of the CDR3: TGTGCCAGCAATCACGGGACAGGGGGGTACAATGAGCAGTTCTTC. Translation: CASNHGTGGYNEQFF.

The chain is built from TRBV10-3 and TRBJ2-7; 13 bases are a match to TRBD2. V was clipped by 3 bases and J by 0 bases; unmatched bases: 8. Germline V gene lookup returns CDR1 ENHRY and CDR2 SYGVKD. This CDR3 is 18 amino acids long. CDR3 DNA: TGTGCCATCAGTGAAAGACTAGCGGGAGGCGGGAGCTCCTACGAGCAGTACTTC. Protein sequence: CAISERLAGGGSSYEQYF.

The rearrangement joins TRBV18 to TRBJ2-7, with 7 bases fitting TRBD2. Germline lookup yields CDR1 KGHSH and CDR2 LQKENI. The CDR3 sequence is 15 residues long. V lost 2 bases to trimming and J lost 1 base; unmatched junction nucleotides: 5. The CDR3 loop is CASSPDSSGSYEQYF. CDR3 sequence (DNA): TGTGCCAGCTCACCAGATTCTAGCGGATCCTACGAGCAGTACTTC.